This T cell receptor beta chain was sequenced during a study of T cell responses to AZD1222 COVID-19 vaccine. The ends were cut back, 2 bases at V and 8 bases at J, with 16 bases in the middle. Germline V gene lookup returns CDR1 MNHEY and CDR2 SVGEGT. The CDR3 covers 14 residues. This clone was seen at least ten times. Only in-frame clones appear in the TCRdb table, and some are missing; sequencing was by immunoSEQ multiplex PCR. Of around 100,000 clones listed, about 90% are singletons. The receptor comes from an adult in good health. The source material was peripheral blood, sampled on day 0 of AZD1222 vaccination. J is TRBJ2-7 and V is TRBV6-2 or TRBV6-3; possibly TRBD1 or TRBD2 for D (5 bases each). The CDR3 loop reads CASSYGTESTKQYF. CDR3 in DNA: TGTGCCAGCAGTTACGGGACGGAATCTACGAAGCAGTACTTC.